This is a list of T cell receptor beta chains from one sample in a study of neoadjuvant anti-PD-1 for oral cavity cancer. The assay was immunoSEQ multiplex PCR, and TCRdb's table has in-frame clones only and misses some. The sample records 6,000 to 8,500 clones, roughly 60% being singletons. This specimen consisted of PBMCs, obtained after nivolumab (anti-PD-1) treatment. The receptors originated from a person aged 35 to 85 with oral cavity squamous cell carcinoma. Each CDR3 is given with its conserved first and last residue. D genes are given only for firm matches. A row's size may be missing; if present it is once, few, many or a size class.

clone size: .
V gene: TRBV4-1
D gene: .
J gene: TRBJ1-2
CDR3 DNA: TGCGCCAGCAGCCAAGCGCCCTCTAACTATGGCTACACCTTC
CDR3 protein: CASSQAPSNYGYTF

clone size: .
V gene: TRBV7-2
D gene: TRBD2
J gene: TRBJ2-2
CDR3 DNA: TGTGCCAGCAGCTCTAACGGGGGGGACACCGGGGAGCTGTTTTTT
CDR3 protein: CASSSNGGDTGELFF

clone size: .
V gene: TRBV6-6
D gene: TRBD1
J gene: TRBJ2-3
CDR3 DNA: TGTGCCAGCAGTTACTCACAGGGGGTAGGGACAGATACGCAGTATTTT
CDR3 protein: CASSYSQGVGTDTQYF

clone size: .
V gene: TRBV6-5
D gene: .
J gene: TRBJ1-5
CDR3 DNA: TGTGCCAGCAGTTACCAACAGAATCAGCCCCAGCATTTT
CDR3 protein: CASSYQQNQPQHF

clone size: .
V gene: TRBV11-3
D gene: .
J gene: TRBJ2-6
CDR3 DNA: TGTGCCAGCAGCTCGGGTTCTAGTGCCAACGTCCTGACTTTC
CDR3 protein: CASSSGSSANVLTF

clone size: few
V gene: TRBV4-3
D gene: .
J gene: TRBJ2-2
CDR3 DNA: TGCGCCAGCAGCCAAGATACGGGCCACAACACCGGGGAGCTGTTTTTT
CDR3 protein: CASSQDTGHNTGELFF

clone size: .
V gene: TRBV7-9
D gene: .
J gene: TRBJ2-2
CDR3 DNA: TGTGCCAGCAGCTTAAGCAGGTTAGGCACCGGGGAGCTGTTTTTT
CDR3 protein: CASSLSRLGTGELFF

clone size: .
V gene: TRBV4-3
D gene: .
J gene: TRBJ1-4
CDR3 DNA: TGCGCCAGCAGCCAAGATAGGGGCAGGCTGAATGAAAAACTGTTTTTT
CDR3 protein: CASSQDRGRLNEKLFF

clone size: .
V gene: TRBV19
D gene: .
J gene: TRBJ1-5
CDR3 DNA: TGTGCCAGTAGTGACAGTGTAAATCGGCCCCAGCATTTT
CDR3 protein: CASSDSVNRPQHF

clone size: .
V gene: TRBV19
D gene: .
J gene: TRBJ1-1
CDR3 DNA: TGTGCCAGTCGAAACCAGGGGAGCACTGAAGCTTTCTTT
CDR3 protein: CASRNQGSTEAFF

clone size: .
V gene: TRBV7-3
D gene: TRBD1
J gene: TRBJ2-3
CDR3 DNA: TGTGCCAGCAGCCCCGGACAGGGAGCGACGGATACGCAGTATTTT
CDR3 protein: CASSPGQGATDTQYF

clone size: few
V gene: TRBV29-1
D gene: TRBD1
J gene: TRBJ1-6
CDR3 DNA: TGCAGCGTTCGTACAGGGGGCAATTCACCCCTCCACTTT
CDR3 protein: CSVRTGGNSPLHF

clone size: few
V gene: TRBV27
D gene: .
J gene: TRBJ2-5
CDR3 DNA: TGTGCCAGCAGTTCACGGTACCAAGAGACCCAGTACTTC
CDR3 protein: CASSSRYQETQYF

clone size: .
V gene: TRBV7-2
D gene: TRBD2
J gene: TRBJ2-7
CDR3 DNA: TGTGCCAGCAGCGCATCCGGGGGGTACTACGAGCAGTACTTC
CDR3 protein: CASSASGGYYEQYF

clone size: .
V gene: TRBV18
D gene: .
J gene: TRBJ2-7
CDR3 DNA: TGTGCCAGCTCAGTCTCCGATGGGGTCGAGCAGTACTTC
CDR3 protein: CASSVSDGVEQYF

clone size: .
V gene: TRBV6-5
D gene: TRBD1
J gene: TRBJ1-2
CDR3 DNA: TGTGCCAGCAGCCTGGACAGGGGGGCGGGTGGCTACACCTTC
CDR3 protein: CASSLDRGAGGYTF

clone size: .
V gene: TRBV18
D gene: .
J gene: TRBJ2-7
CDR3 DNA: TGTGCCAGCTCACCCCGACCCTACGAGCAGTACTTC
CDR3 protein: CASSPRPYEQYF

clone size: .
V gene: TRBV5-1
D gene: .
J gene: TRBJ2-2
CDR3 DNA: TGCGCCAGCACTCCCGGACGGAGCACCGGGGAGCTGTTTTTT
CDR3 protein: CASTPGRSTGELFF

clone size: .
V gene: TRBV7-2
D gene: TRBD1
J gene: TRBJ1-2
CDR3 DNA: TGTGCCAGCAGCTTAGCGCGGACAGGGGGTACTGATGGCTACACCTTC
CDR3 protein: CASSLARTGGTDGYTF

clone size: .
V gene: TRBV11-2
D gene: TRBD1
J gene: TRBJ1-2
CDR3 DNA: TGTGCCAGCAGCTTTTACGGACAGGCCGAGAGAGGCTACACCTTC
CDR3 protein: CASSFYGQAERGYTF

clone size: few
V gene: TRBV5-4
D gene: .
J gene: TRBJ1-6
CDR3 DNA: TGTGCCAGCAGATCGGACCCCGGGCTTAATTCACCCCTCCACTTT
CDR3 protein: CASRSDPGLNSPLHF

clone size: .
V gene: TRBV20-1
D gene: .
J gene: TRBJ1-2
CDR3 DNA: TGCAGTGCTAGCCTTGAATATGGCTACACCTTC
CDR3 protein: CSASLEYGYTF

clone size: .
V gene: TRBV20-1
D gene: .
J gene: TRBJ1-1
CDR3 DNA: TGCAGTGCTAGAGATCGGGAGGAGACTTTCTTT
CDR3 protein: CSARDREETFF

clone size: .
V gene: TRBV7-2
D gene: TRBD2
J gene: TRBJ2-7
CDR3 DNA: TGTGCCAGCAGCCTACGGGACTACCACGAGCAGTACTTC
CDR3 protein: CASSLRDYHEQYF

clone size: .
V gene: TRBV4-3
D gene: TRBD1
J gene: TRBJ2-6
CDR3 DNA: TGCGCCAGCAGCCACTTAGGACAGGGGGTTGCTGGGGCCAACGTCCTGACTTTC
CDR3 protein: CASSHLGQGVAGANVLTF

clone size: few
V gene: TRBV5-1
D gene: .
J gene: TRBJ2-5
CDR3 DNA: TGCGCCAGCAGCTTGTCGGGCAGCGGAGAGACCCAGTACTTC
CDR3 protein: CASSLSGSGETQYF

clone size: once
V gene: TRBV29-1
D gene: TRBD1
J gene: TRBJ2-2
CDR3 DNA: TGCAGCGTCCGACGACAGGGTGCCGGGGAGCTGTTTTTT
CDR3 protein: CSVRRQGAGELFF

clone size: few
V gene: TRBV9
D gene: TRBD2
J gene: TRBJ2-3
CDR3 DNA: TGTGCCAGCAGCGTAGGGACTAGCGGAAACCCAACAGATACGCAGTATTTT
CDR3 protein: CASSVGTSGNPTDTQYF

clone size: .
V gene: TRBV5-5
D gene: .
J gene: TRBJ1-5
CDR3 DNA: TGTGCCAGCAGCTTGTCATTGGGGGCCGCACAGCCCCAGCATTTT
CDR3 protein: CASSLSLGAAQPQHF